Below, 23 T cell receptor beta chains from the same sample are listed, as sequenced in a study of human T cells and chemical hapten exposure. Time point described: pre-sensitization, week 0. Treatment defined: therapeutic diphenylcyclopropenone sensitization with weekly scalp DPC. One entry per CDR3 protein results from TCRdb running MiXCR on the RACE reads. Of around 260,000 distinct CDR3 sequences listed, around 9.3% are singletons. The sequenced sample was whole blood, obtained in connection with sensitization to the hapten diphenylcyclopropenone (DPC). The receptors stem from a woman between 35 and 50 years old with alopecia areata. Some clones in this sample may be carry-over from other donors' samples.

In nucleotides, the CDR3 is TGTGCCAGCAGTTCTACTCTGGGGGGAAACACCATATATTTT. Amino acid sequence: CASSSTLGGNTIYF. The chain combines TRBV6-5 with TRBJ1-3; D is unresolved. The CDR3 loop spans 14 amino acids. The germline V and J ends were trimmed by 4 bases and 4 bases, with 11 bases remaining between them. Germline-derived CDR1 and CDR2 are MNHEY and SVGAGI.

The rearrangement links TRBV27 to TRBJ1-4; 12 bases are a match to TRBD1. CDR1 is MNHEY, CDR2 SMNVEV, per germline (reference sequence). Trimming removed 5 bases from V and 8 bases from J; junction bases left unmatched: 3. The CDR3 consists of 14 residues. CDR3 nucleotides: TGTGCCAGCAGTATCGGGACAGGGGGCGAAAAACTGTTTTTT. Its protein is CASSIGTGGEKLFF.

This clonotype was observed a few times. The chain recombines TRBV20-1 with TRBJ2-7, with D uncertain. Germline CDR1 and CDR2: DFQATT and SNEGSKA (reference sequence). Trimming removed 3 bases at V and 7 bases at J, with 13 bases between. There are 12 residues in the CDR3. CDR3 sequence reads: CSARNNLEEQYF. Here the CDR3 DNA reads TGCAGTGCTAGGAATAATCTCGAGGAGCAGTACTTC.

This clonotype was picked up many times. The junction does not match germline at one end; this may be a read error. This chain's CDR3 is CASSQVTIRDGFTF. The DNA for the CDR3 is TGCGCCAGCAGCCAAGTAACGATCAGGGACGGCTTCACCTTC. The genes are TRBV4-1 and TRBJ1-2, with TRBD1 as a possible D gene (5 bases). Germline lookup yields CDR1 MGHRA and CDR2 YSYEKL. CDR3 length equals 14 residues.

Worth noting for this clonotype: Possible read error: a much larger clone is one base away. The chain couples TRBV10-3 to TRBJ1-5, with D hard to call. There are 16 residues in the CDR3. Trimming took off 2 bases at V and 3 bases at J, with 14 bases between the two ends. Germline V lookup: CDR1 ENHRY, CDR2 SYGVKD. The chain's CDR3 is CAISELNYSVNQPQHF. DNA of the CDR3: TGTGCCATCAGTGAGCTTAACTACAGCGTCAATCAGCCCCAGCATTTT.

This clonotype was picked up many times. Written as DNA, the CDR3 is TGTGCCAGCAGGCCCGGGAGGGGCGGAAATGAGCAGTTCTTC. This gives the protein CASRPGRGGNEQFF. This chain uses TRBV6-6 with TRBJ2-1, with 8 bases matching TRBD2. J lost 7 bases, V lost 6 bases, and 8 bases had no gene match. Germline V gene sequence: CDR1 MNHNY, CDR2 SVGAGI (reference sequence). CDR3 length equals 14 residues.

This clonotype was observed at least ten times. Here the CDR3 DNA reads TGTGCCAGCAGCTTCGTATCTGGTGTTATGAACACTGAAGCTTTCTTT. Protein product: CASSFVSGVMNTEAFF. The chain carries TRBV5-5 and TRBJ1-1; D gene uncertain. The CDR3 consists of 16 residues. Per germline, CDR1 SGHKS and CDR2 YYEKEE (reference sequence). With 2 bases removed from V and 0 bases from J, the gap between germline ends came to 14 bases.

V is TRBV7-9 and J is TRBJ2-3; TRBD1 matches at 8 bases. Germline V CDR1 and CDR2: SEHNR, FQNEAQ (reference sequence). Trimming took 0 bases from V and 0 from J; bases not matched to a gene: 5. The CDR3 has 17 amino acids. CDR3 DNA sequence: TGTGCCAGCAGCTTAGCCCAGGGGGCTCCTAGCACAGATACGCAGTATTTT. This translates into CASSLAQGAPSTDTQYF.

The CDR3 sequence: CASSGAGVQNNRYYEQYF. As DNA, the CDR3 is TGTGCCAGCAGCGGAGCGGGAGTCCAAAATAACCGGTACTACGAGCAGTACTTC. The V call is TRBV28, the J call TRBJ2-7; 8 bases fit TRBD2. The CDR3 covers 18 residues. Germline lookup yields CDR1 MDHEN and CDR2 SYDVKM. V lost 6 bases and J lost 3; bases outside the gene matches: 19.

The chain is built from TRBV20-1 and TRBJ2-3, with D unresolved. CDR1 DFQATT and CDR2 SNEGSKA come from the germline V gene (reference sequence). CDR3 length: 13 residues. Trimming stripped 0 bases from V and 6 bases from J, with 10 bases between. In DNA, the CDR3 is TGCAGTGCTAGAGATCTGAACGGGGATACGCAGTATTTT. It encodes CSARDLNGDTQYF.

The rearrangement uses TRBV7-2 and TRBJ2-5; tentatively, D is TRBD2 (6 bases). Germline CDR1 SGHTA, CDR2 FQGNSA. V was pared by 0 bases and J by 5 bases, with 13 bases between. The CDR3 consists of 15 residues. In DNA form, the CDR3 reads TGTGCCAGCAGCTTAGCGGCCGGGAGTCGTGAGACCCAGTACTTC. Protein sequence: CASSLAAGSRETQYF.

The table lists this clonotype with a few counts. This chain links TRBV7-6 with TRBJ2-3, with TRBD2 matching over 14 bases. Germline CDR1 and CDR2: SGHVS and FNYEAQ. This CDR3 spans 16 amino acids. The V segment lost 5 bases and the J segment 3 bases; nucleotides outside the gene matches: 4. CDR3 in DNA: TGTGCCAGCAGCACCGGACTAGCGGGAGGAACAGATACGCAGTATTTT. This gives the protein CASSTGLAGGTDTQYF.

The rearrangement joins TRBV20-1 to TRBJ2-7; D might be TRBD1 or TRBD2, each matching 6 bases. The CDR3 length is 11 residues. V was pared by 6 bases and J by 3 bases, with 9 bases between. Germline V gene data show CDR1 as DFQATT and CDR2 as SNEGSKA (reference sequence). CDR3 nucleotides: TGCAGTGCCAGGGGAGGCTACGAGCAGTACTTC. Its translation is CSARGGYEQYF.

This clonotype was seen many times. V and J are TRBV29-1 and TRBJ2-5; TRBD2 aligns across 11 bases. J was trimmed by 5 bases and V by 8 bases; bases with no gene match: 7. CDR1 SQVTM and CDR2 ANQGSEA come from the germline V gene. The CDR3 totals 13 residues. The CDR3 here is CSHRSSGGETQYF. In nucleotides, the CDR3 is TGCAGCCACAGGTCTAGCGGGGGGGAGACCCAGTACTTC.

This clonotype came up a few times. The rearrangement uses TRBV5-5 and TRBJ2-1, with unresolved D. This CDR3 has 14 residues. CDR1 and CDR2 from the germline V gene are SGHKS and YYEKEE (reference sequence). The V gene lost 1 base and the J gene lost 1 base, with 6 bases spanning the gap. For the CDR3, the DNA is TGTGCCAGCAGCTTGACACAGTCCTACAATGAGCAGTTCTTC. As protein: CASSLTQSYNEQFF.

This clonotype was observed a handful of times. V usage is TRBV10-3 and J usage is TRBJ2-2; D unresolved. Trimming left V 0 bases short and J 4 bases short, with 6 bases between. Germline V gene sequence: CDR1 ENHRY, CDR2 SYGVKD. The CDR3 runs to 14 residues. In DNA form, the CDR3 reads TGTGCCATCAGTGAGTCCGCCACCACCGGGGAGCTGTTTTTT. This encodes CAISESATTGELFF.

The CDR3 region is CASSQGQGQGWTEAFF. DNA of the CDR3: TGCGCCAGCAGCCAAGGACAAGGACAGGGGTGGACTGAAGCTTTCTTT. The gene calls are TRBV4-1 and TRBJ1-1; 9 bases are shared with TRBD1. Germline loops: CDR1 MGHRA, CDR2 YSYEKL. CDR3 length: 16 residues. J was trimmed by 5 bases and V by 1 base; bases with no gene match: 8.

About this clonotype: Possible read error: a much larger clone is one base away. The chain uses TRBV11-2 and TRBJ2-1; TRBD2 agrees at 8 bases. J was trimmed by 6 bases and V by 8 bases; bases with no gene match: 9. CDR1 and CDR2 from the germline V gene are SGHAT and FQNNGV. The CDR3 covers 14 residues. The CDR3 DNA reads TGTGCCAGCCGGCCGCTAGCGGGTTGCAATGAGCAGTTCTTC. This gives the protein CASRPLAGCNEQFF.

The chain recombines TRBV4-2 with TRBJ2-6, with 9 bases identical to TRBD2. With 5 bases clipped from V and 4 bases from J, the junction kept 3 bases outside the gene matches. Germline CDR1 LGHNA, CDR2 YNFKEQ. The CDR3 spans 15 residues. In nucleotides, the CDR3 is TGTGCCAGCAGCTCAAGCGGGAGGGGGGCCAACGTCCTGACTTTC. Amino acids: CASSSSGRGANVLTF.

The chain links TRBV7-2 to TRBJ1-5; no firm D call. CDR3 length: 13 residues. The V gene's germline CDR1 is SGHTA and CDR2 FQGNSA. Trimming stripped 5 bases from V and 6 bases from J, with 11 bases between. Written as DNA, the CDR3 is TGTGCCAGCAGCGAGGGCTGGGGTCAGCCCCAGCATTTT. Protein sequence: CASSEGWGQPQHF. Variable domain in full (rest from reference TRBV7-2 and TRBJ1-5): GAGVSQSPSNKVTEKGKDVELRCDPISGHTALYWYRQSLGQGLEFLIYFQGNSAPDKSGLPSDRFSAERTGGSVSTLTIQRTQQEDSAVYLCASSEGWGQPQHFGDGTRLSIL.

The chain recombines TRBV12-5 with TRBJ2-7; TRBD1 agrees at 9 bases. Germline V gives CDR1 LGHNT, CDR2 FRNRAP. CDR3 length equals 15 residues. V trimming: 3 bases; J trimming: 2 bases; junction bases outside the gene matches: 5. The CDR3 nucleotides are TGTGCTAGTGGTTTCCGGGACAGGGAACCCTACGAGCAGTACTTC. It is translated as CASGFRDREPYEQYF.

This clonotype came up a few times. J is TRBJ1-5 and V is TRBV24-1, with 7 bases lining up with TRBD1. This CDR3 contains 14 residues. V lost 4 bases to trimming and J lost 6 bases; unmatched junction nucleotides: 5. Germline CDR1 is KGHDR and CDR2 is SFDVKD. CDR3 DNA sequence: TGTGCCACCAGTGAGCCCTGGACAGGTCAGCCCCAGCATTTT. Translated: CATSEPWTGQPQHF.

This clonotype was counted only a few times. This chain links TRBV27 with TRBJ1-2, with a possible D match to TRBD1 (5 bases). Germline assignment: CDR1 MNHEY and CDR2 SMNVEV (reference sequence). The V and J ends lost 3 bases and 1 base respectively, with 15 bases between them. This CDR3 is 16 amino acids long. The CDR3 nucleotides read TGTGCCAGCAGTTTGACAGTAGAGGAAAGTAACTATGGCTACACCTTC. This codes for CASSLTVEESNYGYTF.